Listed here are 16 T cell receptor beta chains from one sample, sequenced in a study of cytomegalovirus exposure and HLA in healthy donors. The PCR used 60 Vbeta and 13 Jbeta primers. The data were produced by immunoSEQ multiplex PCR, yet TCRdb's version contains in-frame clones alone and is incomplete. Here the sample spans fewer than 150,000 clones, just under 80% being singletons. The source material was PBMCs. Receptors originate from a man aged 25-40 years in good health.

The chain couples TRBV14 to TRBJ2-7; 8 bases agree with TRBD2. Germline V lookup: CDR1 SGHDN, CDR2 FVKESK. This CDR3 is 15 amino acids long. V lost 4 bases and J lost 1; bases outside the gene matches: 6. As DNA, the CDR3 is TGTGCCAGCAGCCCCGGGGGGGCAAGGTCCTACGAGCAGTACTTC. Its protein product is CASSPGGARSYEQYF.

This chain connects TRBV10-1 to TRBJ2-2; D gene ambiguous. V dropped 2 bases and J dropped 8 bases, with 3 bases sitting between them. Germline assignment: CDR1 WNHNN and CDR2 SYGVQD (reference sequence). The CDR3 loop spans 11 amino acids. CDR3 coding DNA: TGCGCCAGCAGTGAGCGGGGGGAGCTGTTTTTT. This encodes CASSERGELFF.

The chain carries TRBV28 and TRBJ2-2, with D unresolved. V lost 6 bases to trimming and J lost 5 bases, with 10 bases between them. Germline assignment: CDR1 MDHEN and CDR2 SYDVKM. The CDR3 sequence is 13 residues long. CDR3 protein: CASRLYETGELFF. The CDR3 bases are TGTGCCAGCAGACTTTACGAGACCGGGGAGCTGTTTTTT.

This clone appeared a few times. CDR3 amino acids: CSVGAGGPDTQYF. The CDR3 bases are TGCAGCGTTGGGGCGGGAGGGCCAGATACGCAGTATTTT. V and J are TRBV29-1 and TRBJ2-3; 9 nucleotides agree with TRBD2. With V trimmed by 4 bases and J by 4 bases, 3 bases remained unmatched. The CDR3 is made up of 13 amino acids. The germline CDR1 and CDR2 sequences are SQVTM and ANQGSEA.

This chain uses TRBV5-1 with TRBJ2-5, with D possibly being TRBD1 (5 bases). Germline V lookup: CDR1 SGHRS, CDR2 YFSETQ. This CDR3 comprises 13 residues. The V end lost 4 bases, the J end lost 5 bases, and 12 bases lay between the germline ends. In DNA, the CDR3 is TGCGCCAGCAGCGCAGACAGAAGGGAGACCCAGTACTTC. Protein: CASSADRRETQYF.

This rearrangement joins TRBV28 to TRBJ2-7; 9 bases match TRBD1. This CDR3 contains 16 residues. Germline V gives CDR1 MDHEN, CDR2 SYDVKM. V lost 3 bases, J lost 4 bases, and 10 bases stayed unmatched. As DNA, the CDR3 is TGTGCCAGCAGTTTGGGACCGGGACAGGGACTTTACGAGCAGTACTTC. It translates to CASSLGPGQGLYEQYF.

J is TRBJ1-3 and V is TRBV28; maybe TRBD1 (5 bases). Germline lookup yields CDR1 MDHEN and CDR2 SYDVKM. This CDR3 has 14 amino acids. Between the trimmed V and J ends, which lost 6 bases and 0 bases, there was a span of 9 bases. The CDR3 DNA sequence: TGTGCCAGCAGATCAGACAGCTCTGGAAACACCATATATTTT. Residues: CASRSDSSGNTIYF.

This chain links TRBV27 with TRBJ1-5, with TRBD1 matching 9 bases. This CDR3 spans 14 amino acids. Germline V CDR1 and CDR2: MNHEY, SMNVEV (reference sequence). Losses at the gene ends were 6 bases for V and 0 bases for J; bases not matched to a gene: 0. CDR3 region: CASRQGASNQPQHF. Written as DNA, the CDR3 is TGTGCCAGCAGACAGGGGGCTAGCAATCAGCCCCAGCATTTT.

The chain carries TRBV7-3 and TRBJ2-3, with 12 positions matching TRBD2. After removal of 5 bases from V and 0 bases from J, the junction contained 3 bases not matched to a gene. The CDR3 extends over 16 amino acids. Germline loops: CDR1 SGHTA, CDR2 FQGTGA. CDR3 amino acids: CASSRTSGTSTDTQYF. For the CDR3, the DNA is TGTGCCAGCAGCCGGACTAGCGGGACTAGCACAGATACGCAGTATTTT.

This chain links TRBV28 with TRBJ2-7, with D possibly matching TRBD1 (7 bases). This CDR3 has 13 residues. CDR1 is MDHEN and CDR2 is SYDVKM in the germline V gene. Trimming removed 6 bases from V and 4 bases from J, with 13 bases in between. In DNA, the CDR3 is TGTGCCAGCAGAGAGGGGGCGGGGTACGAGCAGTACTTC. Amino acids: CASREGAGYEQYF.

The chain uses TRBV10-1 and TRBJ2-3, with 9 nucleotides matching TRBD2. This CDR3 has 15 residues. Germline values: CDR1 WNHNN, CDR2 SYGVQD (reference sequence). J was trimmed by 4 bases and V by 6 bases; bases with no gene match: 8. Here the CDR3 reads CASSIAGEPADTQYF. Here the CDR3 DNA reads TGCGCCAGCAGCATAGCGGGAGAGCCCGCAGATACGCAGTATTTT.

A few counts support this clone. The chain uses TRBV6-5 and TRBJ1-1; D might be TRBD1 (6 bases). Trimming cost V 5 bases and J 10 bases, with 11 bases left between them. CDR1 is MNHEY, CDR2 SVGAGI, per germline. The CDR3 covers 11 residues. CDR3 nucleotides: TGTGCCAGCAGTCCCGGGGGGCGAGCTTTCTTT. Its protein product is CASSPGGRAFF.

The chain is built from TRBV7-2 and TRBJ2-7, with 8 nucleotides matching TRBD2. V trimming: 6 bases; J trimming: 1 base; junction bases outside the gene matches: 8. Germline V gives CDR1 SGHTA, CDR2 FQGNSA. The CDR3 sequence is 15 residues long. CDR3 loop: CASSPGSGSSYEQYF. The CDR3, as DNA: TGTGCCAGCAGTCCGGGAAGCGGGAGTTCCTACGAGCAGTACTTC.

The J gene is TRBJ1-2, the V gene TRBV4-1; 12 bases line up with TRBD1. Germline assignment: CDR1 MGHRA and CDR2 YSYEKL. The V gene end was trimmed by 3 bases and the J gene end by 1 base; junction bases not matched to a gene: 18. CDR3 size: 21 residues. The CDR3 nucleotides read TGCGCCAGCAGCCAGAACCAGGGGGGTCGGGACAGGGGGCTTGGTAACTATGGCTACACCTTC. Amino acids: CASSQNQGGRDRGLGNYGYTF.

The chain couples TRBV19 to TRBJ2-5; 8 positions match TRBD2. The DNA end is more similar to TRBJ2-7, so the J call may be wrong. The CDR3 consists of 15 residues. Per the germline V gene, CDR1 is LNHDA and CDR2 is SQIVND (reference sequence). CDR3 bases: TGTGCCAGTAGTAGGGGACTAGTTGTTCTCTACGAGCAGTACTTC. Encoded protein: CASSRGLVVLYEQYF.

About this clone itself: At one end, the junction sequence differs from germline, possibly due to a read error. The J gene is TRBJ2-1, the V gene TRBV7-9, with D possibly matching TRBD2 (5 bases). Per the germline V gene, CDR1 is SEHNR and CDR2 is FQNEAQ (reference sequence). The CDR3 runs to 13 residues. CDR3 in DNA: TGTTCCAGCAGCTCGAGGGCCAGGCATGAGCAGTTCTTC. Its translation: CSSSSRARHEQFF.